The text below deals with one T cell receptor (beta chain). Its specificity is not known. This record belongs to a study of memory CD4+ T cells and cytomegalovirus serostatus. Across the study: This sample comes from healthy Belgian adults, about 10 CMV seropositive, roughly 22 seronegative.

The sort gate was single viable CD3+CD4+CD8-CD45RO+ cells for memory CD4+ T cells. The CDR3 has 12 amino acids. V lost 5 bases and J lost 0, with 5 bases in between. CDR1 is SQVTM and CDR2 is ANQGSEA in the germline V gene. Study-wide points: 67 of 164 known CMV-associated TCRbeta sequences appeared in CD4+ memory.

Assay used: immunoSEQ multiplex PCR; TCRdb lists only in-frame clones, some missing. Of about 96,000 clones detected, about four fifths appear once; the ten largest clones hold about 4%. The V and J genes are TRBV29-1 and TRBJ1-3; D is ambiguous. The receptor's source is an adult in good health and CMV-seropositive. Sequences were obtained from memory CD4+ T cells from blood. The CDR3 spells CSVSGSGNTIYF. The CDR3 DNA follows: TGCAGCGTTTCGGGCTCTGGAAACACCATATATTTT.